The 4 T cell receptor beta chains presented below share a single source sample, sequenced in a study of T cells after yellow fever vaccination. TCRdb reprocessed the 5' RACE reads with MiXCR, giving one entry per CDR3 protein. The sample has around 140,000 distinct CDR3 sequences; approximately 7.7% are singletons. Sequences were derived from CD4+ T cells sorted from PBMCs, sampled 5 days after the yellow fever booster vaccination. The receptor set was obtained from a man aged 25-40 years who received the YFV17D yellow fever vaccine.

This clonotype was observed at least ten times. The V and J genes are TRBV5-1 and TRBJ2-1; 7 nucleotides line up with TRBD2. The germline V gene has CDR1 SGHRS and CDR2 YFSETQ. The CDR3 contains 14 residues. V was pared by 4 bases and J by 10 bases, with 11 bases of the junction left unmatched. The chain's CDR3 is CASSQRDPLSEQFF. CDR3 nucleotides: TGCGCCAGCAGCCAGCGGGACCCCCTCAGCGAGCAGTTCTTC.

This clonotype has a count of ten or more. The V and J genes are TRBV12-3 or TRBV12-4 and TRBJ1-3; possibly TRBD1 for D (5 bases). This CDR3 comprises 12 residues. Trimming pared 10 bases from V and 11 bases from J, leaving 18 bases between. CDR3 sequence reads: CATGLRVSPIYF. In nucleotides, the CDR3 is TGTGCCACGGGACTACGCGTTTCGCCCATATATTTT.

Ten or more counts support this clonotype. The V gene is TRBV30, the J gene TRBJ2-5, with TRBD1 as a possible D gene (7 bases). The CDR3 has 15 amino acids. CDR1 and CDR2 from the germline V gene are GTSNPN and SVGIG (reference sequence). V lost 3 bases and J 4 bases, leaving 18 bases between the germline ends. CDR3 coding DNA: TGTGCCTGGAGACGACAGGGTAGGGGGGTAGAGACCCAGTACTTC. This encodes CAWRRQGRGVETQYF.

This clonotype was observed at least ten times. V is TRBV7-2 and J is TRBJ1-5; the D is unclear. CDR3 length equals 13 residues. CDR1 and CDR2 from the germline V gene are SGHTA and FQGNSA. V lost 0 bases to trimming and J lost 7 bases, with 7 bases between them. In nucleotides, the CDR3 is TGTGCCAGCAGCTTAGCGTCTTCCCAGCCCCAGCATTTT. It yields the protein CASSLASSQPQHF.